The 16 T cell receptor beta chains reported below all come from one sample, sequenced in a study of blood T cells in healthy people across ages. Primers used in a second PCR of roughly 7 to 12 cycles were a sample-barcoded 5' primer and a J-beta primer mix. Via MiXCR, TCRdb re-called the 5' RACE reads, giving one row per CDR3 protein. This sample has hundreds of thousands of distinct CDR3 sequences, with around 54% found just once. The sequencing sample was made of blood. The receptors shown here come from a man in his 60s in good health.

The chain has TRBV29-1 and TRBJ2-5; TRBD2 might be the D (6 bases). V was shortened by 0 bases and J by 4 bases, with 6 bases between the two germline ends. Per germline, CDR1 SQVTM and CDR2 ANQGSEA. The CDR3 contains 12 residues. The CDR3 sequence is CSVEEGGETQYF. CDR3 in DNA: TGCAGCGTTGAAGAGGGGGGAGAGACCCAGTACTTC.

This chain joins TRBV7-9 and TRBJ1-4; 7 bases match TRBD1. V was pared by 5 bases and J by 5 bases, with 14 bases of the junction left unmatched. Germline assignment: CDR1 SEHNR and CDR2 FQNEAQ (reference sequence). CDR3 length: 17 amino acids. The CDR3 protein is CASSRHSVGTENEKLFF. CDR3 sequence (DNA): TGTGCCAGCAGCAGGCACTCGGTGGGGACAGAAAATGAAAAACTGTTTTTT.

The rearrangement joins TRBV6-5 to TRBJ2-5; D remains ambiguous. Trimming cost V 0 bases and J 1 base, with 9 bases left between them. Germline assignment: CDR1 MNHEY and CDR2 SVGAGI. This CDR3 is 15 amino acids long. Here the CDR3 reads CASSYSAQAQETQYF. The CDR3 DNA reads TGTGCCAGCAGTTACTCCGCCCAAGCCCAAGAGACCCAGTACTTC.

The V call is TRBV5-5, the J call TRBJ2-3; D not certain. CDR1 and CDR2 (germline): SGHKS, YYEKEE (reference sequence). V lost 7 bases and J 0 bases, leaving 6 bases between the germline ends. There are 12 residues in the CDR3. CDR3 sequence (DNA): TGTGCCAGCGCGCAGAGCACAGATACGCAGTATTTT. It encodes CASAQSTDTQYF.

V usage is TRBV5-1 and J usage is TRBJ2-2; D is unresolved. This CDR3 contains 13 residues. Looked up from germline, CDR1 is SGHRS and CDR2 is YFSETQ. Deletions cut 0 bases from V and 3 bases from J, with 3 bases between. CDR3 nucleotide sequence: TGCGCCAGCAGCTTGGGGGACACCGGGGAGCTGTTTTTT. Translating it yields CASSLGDTGELFF.

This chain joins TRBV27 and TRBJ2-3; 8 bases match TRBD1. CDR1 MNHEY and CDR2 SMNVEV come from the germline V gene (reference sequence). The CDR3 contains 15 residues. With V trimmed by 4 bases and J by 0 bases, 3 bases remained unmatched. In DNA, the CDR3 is TGTGCCAGCAGTTGGGACAGGTTGAGCACAGATACGCAGTATTTT. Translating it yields CASSWDRLSTDTQYF.

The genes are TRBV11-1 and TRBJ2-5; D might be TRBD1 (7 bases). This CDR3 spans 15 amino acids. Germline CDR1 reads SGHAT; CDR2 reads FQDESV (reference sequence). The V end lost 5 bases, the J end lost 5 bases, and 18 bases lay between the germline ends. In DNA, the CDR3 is TGTGCCAGCAGCACCTATTCCCCAGGGGGGGAGACCCAGTACTTC. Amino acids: CASSTYSPGGETQYF.

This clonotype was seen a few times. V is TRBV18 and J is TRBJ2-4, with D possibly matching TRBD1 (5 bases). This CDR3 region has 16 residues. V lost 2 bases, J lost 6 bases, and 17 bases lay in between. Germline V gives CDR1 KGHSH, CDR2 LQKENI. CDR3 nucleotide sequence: TGTGCCAGCTCACCAGGGGCGACACGTTCAACAAACATTCAGTACTTC. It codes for CASSPGATRSTNIQYF.

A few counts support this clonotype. CDR3 nucleotide sequence: TGTGCCAGCAGCGTAACGGAGGGGGACGAGCAGTACTTC. This encodes CASSVTEGDEQYF. The chain has TRBV5-5 and TRBJ2-7; D may match TRBD1 or TRBD2 (6 bases each). The CDR3 runs to 13 residues. Per germline, CDR1 SGHKS and CDR2 YYEKEE (reference sequence). Trimming took off 4 bases at V and 5 bases at J, with 13 bases between the two ends.

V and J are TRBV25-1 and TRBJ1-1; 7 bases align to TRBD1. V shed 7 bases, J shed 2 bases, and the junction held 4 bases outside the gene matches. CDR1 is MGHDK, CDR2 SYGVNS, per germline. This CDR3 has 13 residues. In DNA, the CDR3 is TGTGCCAGCACGGGACAGCCTAACACTGAAGCTTTCTTT. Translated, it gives CASTGQPNTEAFF.

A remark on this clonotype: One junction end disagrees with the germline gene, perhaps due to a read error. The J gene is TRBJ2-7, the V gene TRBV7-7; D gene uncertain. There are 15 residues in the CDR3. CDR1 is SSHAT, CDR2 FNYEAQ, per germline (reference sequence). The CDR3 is CASSFGPASNYEQYF. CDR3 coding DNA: TGTGCTAGCAGCTTCGGGCCAGCAAGTAACTACGAGCAGTACTTC.

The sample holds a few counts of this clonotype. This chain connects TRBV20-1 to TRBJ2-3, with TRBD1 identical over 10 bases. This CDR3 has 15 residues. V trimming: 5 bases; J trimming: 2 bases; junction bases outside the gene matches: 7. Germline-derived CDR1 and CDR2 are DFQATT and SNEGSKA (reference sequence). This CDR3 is CSAVTGQGTTDTQYF. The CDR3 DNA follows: TGCAGTGCTGTGACGGGACAGGGGACCACAGATACGCAGTATTTT.

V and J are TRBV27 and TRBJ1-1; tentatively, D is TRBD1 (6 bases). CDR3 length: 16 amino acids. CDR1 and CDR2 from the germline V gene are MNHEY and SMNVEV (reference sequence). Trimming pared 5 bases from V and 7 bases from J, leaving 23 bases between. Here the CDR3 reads CASSLKHQGTRGEAFF. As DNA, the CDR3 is TGTGCCAGCAGTCTCAAGCACCAGGGGACCCGGGGTGAAGCTTTCTTT.

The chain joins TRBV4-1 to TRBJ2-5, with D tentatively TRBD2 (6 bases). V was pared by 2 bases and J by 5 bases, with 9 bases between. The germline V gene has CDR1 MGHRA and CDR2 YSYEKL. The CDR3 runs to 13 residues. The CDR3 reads CASSQKGRETQYF. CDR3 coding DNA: TGCGCCAGCAGCCAAAAGGGGAGGGAGACCCAGTACTTC.

The CDR3 nucleotides are TGTGCCAGCAGTTTTTGGGGGCGGACCTACAATGAGCAGTTCTTC. Translation: CASSFWGRTYNEQFF. The genes are TRBV12-3 or TRBV12-4 and TRBJ2-1; tentatively, D is TRBD1 (6 bases). The V end was cut by 3 bases, the J end by 2 bases, with 11 bases between. The CDR3 is made up of 15 amino acids.

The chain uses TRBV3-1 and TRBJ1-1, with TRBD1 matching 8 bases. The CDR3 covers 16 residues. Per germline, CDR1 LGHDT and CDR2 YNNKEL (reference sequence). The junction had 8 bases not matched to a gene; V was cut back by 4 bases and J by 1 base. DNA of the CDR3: TGTGCCAGCAGCCTCCTAGCCGGGACAGGGAACACTGAAGCTTTCTTT. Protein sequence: CASSLLAGTGNTEAFF.